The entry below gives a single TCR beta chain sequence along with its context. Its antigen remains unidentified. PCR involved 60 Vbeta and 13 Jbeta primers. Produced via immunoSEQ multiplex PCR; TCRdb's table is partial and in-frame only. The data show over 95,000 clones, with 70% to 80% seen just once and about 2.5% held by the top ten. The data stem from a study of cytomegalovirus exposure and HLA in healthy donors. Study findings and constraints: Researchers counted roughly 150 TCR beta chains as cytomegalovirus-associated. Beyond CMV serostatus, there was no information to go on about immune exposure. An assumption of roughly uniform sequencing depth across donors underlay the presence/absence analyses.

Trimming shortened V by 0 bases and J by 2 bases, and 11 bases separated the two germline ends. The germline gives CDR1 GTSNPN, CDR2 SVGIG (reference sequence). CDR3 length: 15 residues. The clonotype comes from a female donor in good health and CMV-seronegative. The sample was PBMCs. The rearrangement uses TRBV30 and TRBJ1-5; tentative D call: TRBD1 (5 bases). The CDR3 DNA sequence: TGTGCCTGGAGTGTGGGGGGGAGCGGCAATCAGCCCCAGCATTTT. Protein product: CAWSVGGSGNQPQHF.